This TCR beta chain derives from a study of vaccination and CD4 T cells after COVID-19. Study-wide context: Convalescent cases comprised eight to ten mild and one severe, all SARS-CoV-2 positive by nasal swab PCR.

Once obtained from cultured CD4+ T cells, the DNA was sequenced using the Oncomine TCR Beta short-read assay. One entry per CDR3 protein, called by TCRdb with MiXCR from the PCR reads. The table includes more than 20,000 distinct CDR3 sequences, roughly 45% detected once. CDR3 length equals 15 residues. The germline V gene has CDR1 MDHEN and CDR2 SYDVKM. V was clipped by 2 bases and J by 1 base, with 9 bases between them. Stated time point: late sampling 161 to 241 days after vaccination in three convalescent patients. Sample treatment: approximately 9-day PBMC culture with coronavirus spike peptide pools or control peptides (ViraFEST assay). This clonotype appeared a single time. What it recognizes is unknown. The study's findings and limits: A relatively small number of convalescent patients were studied, and no early post-infection timepoints were included.

The receptor was isolated from a human donor who had recovered from COVID-19. The chain joins TRBV28 to TRBJ1-5; the D is unclear. The sequencing here drew on CD4+ T cells from blood, cultured in vitro, taken about 7 months after SARS-CoV-2 vaccination. In DNA, the CDR3 is TGTGCCAGCAGTTTAGGGTTTCGGAGCAATCAGCCCCAGCATTTT. It translates to CASSLGFRSNQPQHF.